The rows below give T cell receptor beta chains drawn from one sample of a study of identical twins. Using its own MiXCR run on the 5' RACE reads, TCRdb lists one record per CDR3 protein. Altogether 700,000 to 950,000 distinct CDR3 sequences are present, about 12% being singletons, with the ten largest covering under 2%. This sample also appeared in a second study, on yellow fever vaccine responses in identical twins.

Sequences were obtained from PBMCs. The origin of the receptors is a woman between 18 and 29 years old in good health. Each CDR3 is given with its conserved first and last residue. D genes are given only for firm matches. Only part of the rows carry a size: once, few, many, or a class if the clone is expanded.

length: 15; D: .; J: TRBJ2-7; size: .; V: TRBV9; CDR3: CASSPGGETAYEQYF; DNA: TGTGCCAGCAGCCCCGGTGGGGAGACGGCCTACGAGCAGTACTTC
length: 13; D: .; J: TRBJ1-5; size: many; V: TRBV20-1; CDR3: CSARGGHNQPQHF; DNA: TGCAGTGCTAGGGGGGGACACAATCAGCCCCAGCATTTT
length: 12; D: .; J: TRBJ1-2; size: .; V: TRBV28; CDR3: CAVGGKGDGYTF; DNA: TGTGCCGTAGGGGGTAAGGGCGATGGCTACACCTTC
length: 13; D: .; J: TRBJ2-5; size: .; V: TRBV11-2; CDR3: CASSPRTRETQYF; DNA: TGTGCCAGCAGCCCCAGGACCAGAGAGACCCAGTACTTC
length: 16; D: TRBD2; J: TRBJ2-5; size: .; V: TRBV3-1; CDR3: CASSQMGTTTQETQYF; DNA: TGTGCCAGCAGCCAGATGGGGACTACCACCCAAGAGACCCAGTACTTC
length: 14; D: .; J: TRBJ2-2; size: few; V: TRBV6-4; CDR3: CASSERQGSGELFF; DNA: TGTGCCAGCAGTGAACGGCAGGGATCCGGGGAGCTGTTTTTT
length: 16; D: TRBD2; J: TRBJ2-4; size: .; V: TRBV12-3/TRBV12-4; CDR3: CASSLQREYYGNIQYF; DNA: TGTGCCAGCAGTTTGCAGCGGGAGTACTATGGGAACATTCAGTACTTC
length: 13; D: .; J: TRBJ2-3; size: .; V: TRBV12-3/TRBV12-4; CDR3: CASRPEGTDTQYF; DNA: TGTGCCAGCCGTCCTGAGGGCACAGATACGCAGTATTTT
length: 15; D: TRBD1; J: TRBJ1-5; size: .; V: TRBV29-1; CDR3: CSVGQGDSSNQPQHF; DNA: TGCAGCGTTGGACAGGGCGATTCTAGCAATCAGCCCCAGCATTTT
length: 16; D: TRBD2; J: TRBJ2-1; size: many; V: TRBV12-3/TRBV12-4; CDR3: CASSLLAGISYNEQFF; DNA: TGTGCCAGCAGTTTACTAGCGGGGATTTCCTACAATGAGCAGTTCTTC
length: 16; D: TRBD2; J: TRBJ2-1; size: many; V: TRBV20-1; CDR3: CSARDPPSGRLNEQFF; DNA: TGCAGTGCTAGAGATCCACCTAGCGGGAGGCTAAATGAGCAGTTCTTC
length: 13; D: .; J: TRBJ2-3; size: many; V: TRBV10-3; CDR3: CAISESSTDTQYF; DNA: TGTGCCATCAGTGAGTCGAGCACAGATACGCAGTATTTT
length: 14; D: TRBD2; J: TRBJ2-7; size: .; V: TRBV5-1; CDR3: CASSFAGRAYEQYF; DNA: TGCGCCAGCAGCTTCGCAGGGAGGGCCTACGAGCAGTACTTC
length: 16; D: TRBD2; J: TRBJ2-3; size: few; V: TRBV11-2; CDR3: CASSSYDGRAEDTQYF; DNA: TGTGCCAGCAGCTCCTACGACGGGAGGGCTGAAGATACGCAGTATTTT
length: 13; D: TRBD1; J: TRBJ1-1; size: few; V: TRBV2; CDR3: CASVWEGATEAFF; DNA: TGTGCCAGCGTGTGGGAGGGGGCCACTGAAGCTTTCTTT
length: 20; D: TRBD2; J: TRBJ2-2; size: few; V: TRBV4-2; CDR3: CASSQGEWVLAGGPTGELFF; DNA: TGTGCCAGCAGCCAAGGGGAGTGGGTCCTAGCGGGAGGGCCGACCGGGGAGCTGTTTTTT
length: 16; D: .; J: TRBJ2-2; size: few; V: TRBV5-5; CDR3: CASSLEAGVLTGELFF; DNA: TGTGCCAGCAGCTTGGAGGCAGGGGTACTGACCGGGGAGCTGTTTTTT
length: 13; D: .; J: TRBJ2-5; size: .; V: TRBV10-3; CDR3: CAITRHHQETQYF; DNA: TGTGCCATCACCCGACACCACCAAGAGACCCAGTACTTC
length: 14; D: TRBD1; J: TRBJ1-2; size: many; V: TRBV12-3/TRBV12-4; CDR3: CASSSQGLGYGYTF; DNA: TGTGCCAGCAGTTCACAGGGGTTAGGCTATGGCTACACCTTC
length: 16; D: .; J: TRBJ2-3; size: .; V: TRBV20-1; CDR3: CSARPPGVRNTDTQYF; DNA: TGCAGTGCTAGACCCCCGGGGGTGCGGAACACAGATACGCAGTATTTT
length: 13; D: .; J: TRBJ1-2; size: few; V: TRBV18; CDR3: CASSPGSDYGYTF; DNA: TGTGCCAGCTCACCCGGGTCTGACTATGGCTACACCTTC
length: 13; D: .; J: TRBJ2-1; size: .; V: TRBV25-1; CDR3: CASISLRDNEQFF; DNA: TGTGCCAGCATTTCTTTACGGGACAATGAGCAGTTCTTC
length: 19; D: .; J: TRBJ2-2; size: .; V: TRBV9; CDR3: CASSVAVVWGAPNTGELFF; DNA: TGTGCCAGCAGCGTAGCGGTAGTGTGGGGGGCTCCGAACACCGGGGAGCTGTTTTTT
length: 16; D: TRBD2; J: TRBJ2-2; size: few; V: TRBV2; CDR3: CATRRGSSGEGGELFF; DNA: TGTGCCACCCGGAGGGGATCCAGCGGGGAAGGCGGGGAGCTGTTTTTT
length: 14; D: .; J: TRBJ2-3; size: .; V: TRBV4-1; CDR3: CASSQLSGPDTQYF; DNA: TGCGCCAGCAGCCAATTGTCGGGGCCGGATACGCAGTATTTT
length: 15; D: TRBD1; J: TRBJ1-5; size: many; V: TRBV7-8; CDR3: CASRAGTDSNQPQHF; DNA: TGTGCCAGCAGGGCCGGGACAGATAGCAATCAGCCCCAGCATTTT
length: 15; D: .; J: TRBJ2-1; size: many; V: TRBV11-2; CDR3: CASSLGLAFYNEQFF; DNA: TGTGCCAGCAGCTTAGGGCTAGCGTTCTACAATGAGCAGTTCTTC
length: 17; D: TRBD1; J: TRBJ1-4; size: .; V: TRBV20-1; CDR3: CSARDLPRTGWNEKLFF; DNA: TGCAGTGCTAGAGATCTGCCCCGGACAGGATGGAACGAAAAACTGTTTTTT
length: 17; D: .; J: TRBJ2-3; size: .; V: TRBV5-1; CDR3: CASSNWETIDGTDTQYF; DNA: TGCGCCAGCAGCAACTGGGAGACGATAGACGGCACAGATACGCAGTATTTT
length: 14; D: TRBD1; J: TRBJ1-2; size: .; V: TRBV9; CDR3: CASSVEQGGYGYTF; DNA: TGTGCCAGCAGCGTAGAACAGGGGGGCTATGGCTACACCTTC
length: 14; D: TRBD2; J: TRBJ2-7; size: few; V: TRBV28; CDR3: CASRLAGGPYEQYF; DNA: TGTGCCAGCAGACTTGCGGGAGGGCCCTACGAGCAGTACTTC
length: 15; D: .; J: TRBJ2-3; size: many; V: TRBV10-3; CDR3: CAISDGPAGTDTQYF; DNA: TGTGCCATCAGTGATGGACCCGCGGGCACAGATACGCAGTATTTT
length: 15; D: TRBD1; J: TRBJ1-2; size: .; V: TRBV15; CDR3: CATSRDLQGDYGYTF; DNA: TGTGCCACCAGCAGAGATCTCCAGGGGGACTATGGCTACACCTTC
length: 15; D: .; J: TRBJ2-1; size: .; V: TRBV5-1; CDR3: CASSFFLGSYNEQFF; DNA: TGCGCCAGCAGTTTCTTTCTTGGTTCCTACAATGAGCAGTTCTTC
length: 14; D: .; J: TRBJ2-5; size: many; V: TRBV29-1; CDR3: CSVDYARGQETQYF; DNA: TGCAGCGTTGACTACGCTCGCGGGCAAGAGACCCAGTACTTC
length: 14; D: .; J: TRBJ2-1; size: .; V: TRBV7-8; CDR3: CASSHSGIGGEQFF; DNA: TGTGCCAGCAGCCACTCCGGGATAGGTGGTGAGCAGTTCTTC
length: 12; D: .; J: TRBJ2-3; size: many; V: TRBV7-9; CDR3: CASSSRPDTQYF; DNA: TGTGCCAGCAGCTCCCGTCCAGATACGCAGTATTTT
length: 13; D: .; J: TRBJ2-1; size: .; V: TRBV5-6; CDR3: CASRRVGANEQFF; DNA: TGTGCCAGCAGAAGGGTGGGTGCCAATGAGCAGTTCTTC
length: 15; D: .; J: TRBJ2-3; size: few; V: TRBV28; CDR3: CASSAQSFFTDTQYF; DNA: TGTGCCAGCAGCGCCCAAAGCTTTTTCACAGATACGCAGTATTTT
length: 20; D: .; J: TRBJ2-3; size: few; V: TRBV12-3/TRBV12-4; CDR3: CASSLDGGLLSPADTDTQYF; DNA: TGTGCCAGCAGTTTAGACGGGGGACTTCTTTCACCAGCAGACACAGATACGCAGTATTTT
length: 14; D: TRBD1; J: TRBJ1-6; size: .; V: TRBV7-8; CDR3: CASSFDRGSSPLHF; DNA: TGTGCCAGCAGCTTCGACAGGGGAAGTTCACCCCTCCACTTT
length: 12; D: .; J: TRBJ1-1; size: .; V: TRBV20-1; CDR3: CSARGAGTEAFF; DNA: TGCAGTGCTAGAGGTGCGGGCACTGAAGCTTTCTTT